This T cell receptor beta chain appears in the sequencing data of a study of T cell responses to AZD1222 COVID-19 vaccine. On this clone itself: The antigen remains undetermined.

Germline V lookup: CDR1 SNHLY, CDR2 FYNNEI. Trimming shortened V by 7 bases and J by 3 bases, and 9 bases separated the two germline ends. The CDR3 contains 12 residues. Whole-study findings and limits: White British donors predominated, females outnumbered males, and clonal diversity was possibly underestimated. Repertoire sampling happened only post peak T cell response. Baseline testing showed seropositivity in only 6 or 7 AZD1222 recipients. Per reports, nearly half of all spike-specific TCRs target regions that are unmutated in variants.

The assay was immunoSEQ multiplex PCR, and TCRdb's table has in-frame clones only and misses some. The table includes 110,000 or so clones, roughly 88% detected once. The sequence was collected from an adult in good health. The sequences come from peripheral blood, collected on day 0 of MenACWY control vaccination. The rearrangement uses TRBV2 and TRBJ2-5; TRBD2 might be the D (5 bases). This CDR3 is CASNREEETQYF. DNA of the CDR3: TGTGCCAGCAATCGGGAAGAAGAGACCCAGTACTTC.